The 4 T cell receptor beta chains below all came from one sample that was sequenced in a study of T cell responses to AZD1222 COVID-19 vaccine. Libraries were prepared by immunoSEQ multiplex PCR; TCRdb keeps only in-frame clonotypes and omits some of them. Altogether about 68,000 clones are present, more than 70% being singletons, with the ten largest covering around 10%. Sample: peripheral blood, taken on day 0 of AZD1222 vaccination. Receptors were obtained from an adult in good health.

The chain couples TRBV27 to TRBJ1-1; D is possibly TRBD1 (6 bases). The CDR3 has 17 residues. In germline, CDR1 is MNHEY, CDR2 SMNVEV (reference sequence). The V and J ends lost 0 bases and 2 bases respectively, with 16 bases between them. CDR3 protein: CASSLSRTGMGNTEAFF. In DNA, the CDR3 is TGTGCCAGCAGTTTATCTCGCACAGGGATGGGCAACACTGAAGCTTTCTTT.

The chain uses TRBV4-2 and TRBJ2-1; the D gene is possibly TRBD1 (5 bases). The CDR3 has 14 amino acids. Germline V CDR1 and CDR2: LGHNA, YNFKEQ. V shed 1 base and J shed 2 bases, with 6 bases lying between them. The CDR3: CASSQGTTYNEQFF. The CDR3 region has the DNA TGTGCCAGCAGCCAAGGGACAACCTACAATGAGCAGTTCTTC.

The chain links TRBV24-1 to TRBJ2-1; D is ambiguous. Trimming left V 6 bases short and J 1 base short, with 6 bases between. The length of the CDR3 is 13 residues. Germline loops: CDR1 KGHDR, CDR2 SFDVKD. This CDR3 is CATSPGSYNEQFF. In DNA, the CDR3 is TGTGCCACCAGTCCGGGTTCCTACAATGAGCAGTTCTTC.

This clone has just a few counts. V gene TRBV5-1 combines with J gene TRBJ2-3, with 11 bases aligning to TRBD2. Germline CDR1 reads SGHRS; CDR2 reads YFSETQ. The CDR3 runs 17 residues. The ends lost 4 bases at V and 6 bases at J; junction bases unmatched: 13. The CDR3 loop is CASSPGRLAGSWDTQYF. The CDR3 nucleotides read TGCGCCAGCAGCCCCGGGCGACTAGCGGGGAGTTGGGATACGCAGTATTTT.